These T cell receptor beta chains were read from a single sample in a study of blood T cell repertoires in COVID-19. TCRdb's copy holds only in-frame clones and misses some; the assay was immunoSEQ multiplex PCR. This sample yields just under 150,000 clones, of which 84% are seen a single time; 4.8% belongs to the top ten. Material for sequencing was peripheral blood. These receptors all come from a human donor in a cohort sampled during active COVID-19. CDR3s leave out the opening cysteine and the closing phenylalanine or tryptophan. Each record gives: J gene, V gene, CDR3 protein.

j_call: TRBJ2-5; v_call: TRBV20-1; cdr3_aa: SRLAGETQY
j_call: TRBJ2-7; v_call: TRBV5-1; cdr3_aa: ASSSGQGYEQY
j_call: TRBJ1-2; v_call: TRBV5-1; cdr3_aa: ASSLGDREYGYT
j_call: TRBJ1-2; v_call: TRBV25-1; cdr3_aa: ASSESGGQGQNYGYT
j_call: TRBJ2-1; v_call: TRBV24-1; cdr3_aa: ATSDALGSSYNEQF
j_call: TRBJ2-1; v_call: TRBV3-1/TRBV3-2; cdr3_aa: ASSQALAGGYNEQF
j_call: TRBJ2-1; v_call: TRBV29-1; cdr3_aa: SVETPSIYNEQF
j_call: TRBJ2-1; v_call: TRBV3-1/TRBV3-2; cdr3_aa: ASSQLAGGSYNEQF
j_call: TRBJ2-1; v_call: TRBV10-2; cdr3_aa: ASSESTAGEFEQF
j_call: TRBJ2-1; v_call: TRBV24-1; cdr3_aa: ATRAGQGSINEQF
j_call: TRBJ2-3; v_call: TRBV7-3; cdr3_aa: ASSSPAIAGVELADTQY
j_call: TRBJ2-3; v_call: TRBV24-1; cdr3_aa: ATSDPPGIVTTDTQY
j_call: TRBJ1-3; v_call: TRBV27; cdr3_aa: ASSLGGSGNTIY
j_call: TRBJ2-7; v_call: TRBV2; cdr3_aa: ASSNGETYYEQY
j_call: TRBJ1-2; v_call: TRBV2; cdr3_aa: ASLWSGNYGYT
j_call: TRBJ1-5; v_call: TRBV24-1; cdr3_aa: ATSDPTGQGQPQH
j_call: TRBJ2-2; v_call: TRBV7-6; cdr3_aa: ASSHSSGGGTGELF
j_call: TRBJ2-1; v_call: TRBV24-1; cdr3_aa: ATPASGRNEQF
j_call: TRBJ1-5; v_call: TRBV28; cdr3_aa: ASSRQGGNQPQH
j_call: TRBJ2-3; v_call: TRBV20-1; cdr3_aa: SVRGPGTQY
j_call: TRBJ1-3; v_call: TRBV2; cdr3_aa: ASRVGTGGNTIY
j_call: TRBJ2-7; v_call: TRBV27; cdr3_aa: ASSPGTADWYEQY
j_call: TRBJ2-2; v_call: TRBV5-1; cdr3_aa: ASSLNSGGDTGELF
j_call: TRBJ2-7; v_call: TRBV6-1; cdr3_aa: ASSEVGGSTSEQY
j_call: TRBJ1-1; v_call: TRBV15; cdr3_aa: ATSRDLKGEAF
j_call: TRBJ1-1; v_call: TRBV6-5; cdr3_aa: ASRGNRREAF
j_call: TRBJ2-3; v_call: TRBV10-3; cdr3_aa: AISEAGEVDTQY
j_call: TRBJ2-5; v_call: TRBV6-6; cdr3_aa: ASRVGGETQY
j_call: TRBJ2-1; v_call: TRBV19; cdr3_aa: ASSTTRSEQF
j_call: TRBJ2-2; v_call: TRBV2; cdr3_aa: ASTSSGTGSGELF
j_call: TRBJ1-5; v_call: TRBV19; cdr3_aa: ASQIKEGGNQPQH
j_call: TRBJ2-1; v_call: TRBV9; cdr3_aa: ASSPLRVAVHEQF
j_call: TRBJ1-4; v_call: TRBV15; cdr3_aa: ATSRDRFGAEKLF
j_call: TRBJ1-1; v_call: TRBV11-1; cdr3_aa: ASSLNPAGTTEAF
j_call: TRBJ2-5; v_call: TRBV13; cdr3_aa: ASSPDYSQETQY
j_call: TRBJ1-3; v_call: TRBV19; cdr3_aa: ASSEQGWSGNTIY
j_call: TRBJ2-7; v_call: TRBV2; cdr3_aa: ASSLLAGSSYEQY
j_call: TRBJ1-4; v_call: TRBV1; cdr3_aa: TSSHSAWNEKLF
j_call: TRBJ1-1; v_call: TRBV7-3; cdr3_aa: ASSLDKDTEAF
j_call: TRBJ2-7; v_call: TRBV3-1/TRBV3-2; cdr3_aa: ASSKTGDGFDEQY
j_call: TRBJ1-6; v_call: TRBV30; cdr3_aa: AWRDRGYSPLH
j_call: TRBJ1-2; v_call: TRBV6-5; cdr3_aa: ASSRTGRKGYT
j_call: TRBJ2-4; v_call: TRBV5-4; cdr3_aa: ASSLAGQNIQY
j_call: TRBJ2-1; v_call: TRBV19; cdr3_aa: ASSFTGGADNEQF
j_call: TRBJ1-2; v_call: TRBV5-5; cdr3_aa: ASSLVRVPPPYGYT
j_call: TRBJ1-1; v_call: TRBV20-1; cdr3_aa: SAVRDEAF
j_call: TRBJ1-4; v_call: TRBV5-4; cdr3_aa: ASSPDRARQKLF
j_call: TRBJ2-5; v_call: TRBV5-1; cdr3_aa: ASSLTSGGAEETQY